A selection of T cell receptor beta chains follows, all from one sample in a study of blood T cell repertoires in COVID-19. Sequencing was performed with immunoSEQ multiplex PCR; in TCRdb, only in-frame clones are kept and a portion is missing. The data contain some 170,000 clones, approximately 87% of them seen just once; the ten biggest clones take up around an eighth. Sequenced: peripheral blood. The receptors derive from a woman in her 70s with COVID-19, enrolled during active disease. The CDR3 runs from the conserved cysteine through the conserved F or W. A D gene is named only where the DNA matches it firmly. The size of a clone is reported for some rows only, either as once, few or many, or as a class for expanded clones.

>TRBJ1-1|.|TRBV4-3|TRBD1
TGCGCCAGCAGCCAAGTAAGCGGCAGGGGGGAAGCTTTCTTT
CASSQVSGRGEAFF
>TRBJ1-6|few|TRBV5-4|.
TGTGCCAGCAGCTTACTTGGGGACACTTATTCACCCCTCCACTTT
CASSLLGDTYSPLHF
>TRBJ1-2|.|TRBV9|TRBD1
TGTGCCAGCAGCGTCCTTACAGGGGGCGAAGGCTACACCTTC
CASSVLTGGEGYTF
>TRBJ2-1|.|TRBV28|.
TGTGCCAGCAGCTACAGGAATGAGCAGTTCTTC
CASSYRNEQFF
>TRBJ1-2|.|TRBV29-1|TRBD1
TGCAGCGTAGCTCCTCGGGACAGGGGGTTGGTTGGTGGCTACACCTTC
CSVAPRDRGLVGGYTF
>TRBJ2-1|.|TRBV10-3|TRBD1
TGTGCCATCAGTGATCGTGGACAGGGTCACTATGAGCAGTTCTTC
CAISDRGQGHYEQFF
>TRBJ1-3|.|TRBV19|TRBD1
TGTGCCAGTAGCCCGGGGGGACAGGTTGGAAACACCATATATTTT
CASSPGGQVGNTIYF
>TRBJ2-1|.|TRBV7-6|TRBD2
TGTGCCAGCAGCTTAGGACTAGCGGGCGTCAATGAGCAGTTCTTC
CASSLGLAGVNEQFF
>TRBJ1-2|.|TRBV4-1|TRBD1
TGCGCCAGCAGCACGACAGGGGGCGGATATGGCTACACCTTC
CASSTTGGGYGYTF
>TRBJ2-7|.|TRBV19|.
TGTGCCAGTAGTATAGCGGGGGACAGACCTCCCTACGAGCAGTACTTC
CASSIAGDRPPYEQYF
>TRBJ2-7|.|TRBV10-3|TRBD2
TGTGCCATCAGTGACTCAGGACGGGGGGGCTACGAGCAGTACTTC
CAISDSGRGGYEQYF
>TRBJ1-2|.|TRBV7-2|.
TGTGCCAGCACTACAGCCTATGGCTACACCTTC
CASTTAYGYTF
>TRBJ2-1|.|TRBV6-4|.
TGTGCCAGCAGTCTTACCTGGGACAAATACAATGAGCAGTTCTTC
CASSLTWDKYNEQFF
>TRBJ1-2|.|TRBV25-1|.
TGTGCCAGCAGAGCTATTGGGGCGCAGGGCTACACCTTC
CASRAIGAQGYTF
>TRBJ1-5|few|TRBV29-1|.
TGCAGCGTCCAATCAGGGGAATGGCAGCCCCAGCATTTT
CSVQSGEWQPQHF
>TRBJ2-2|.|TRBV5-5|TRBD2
TGTGCTGGTAGCGGGACCCCGTGGGGCGGGGAGCTGTTTTTT
CAGSGTPWGGELFF
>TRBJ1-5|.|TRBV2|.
TGTGCCAGCAGTGAATGGGTTGGCAGGGGCATAAATCAGCCCCAGCATTTT
CASSEWVGRGINQPQHF